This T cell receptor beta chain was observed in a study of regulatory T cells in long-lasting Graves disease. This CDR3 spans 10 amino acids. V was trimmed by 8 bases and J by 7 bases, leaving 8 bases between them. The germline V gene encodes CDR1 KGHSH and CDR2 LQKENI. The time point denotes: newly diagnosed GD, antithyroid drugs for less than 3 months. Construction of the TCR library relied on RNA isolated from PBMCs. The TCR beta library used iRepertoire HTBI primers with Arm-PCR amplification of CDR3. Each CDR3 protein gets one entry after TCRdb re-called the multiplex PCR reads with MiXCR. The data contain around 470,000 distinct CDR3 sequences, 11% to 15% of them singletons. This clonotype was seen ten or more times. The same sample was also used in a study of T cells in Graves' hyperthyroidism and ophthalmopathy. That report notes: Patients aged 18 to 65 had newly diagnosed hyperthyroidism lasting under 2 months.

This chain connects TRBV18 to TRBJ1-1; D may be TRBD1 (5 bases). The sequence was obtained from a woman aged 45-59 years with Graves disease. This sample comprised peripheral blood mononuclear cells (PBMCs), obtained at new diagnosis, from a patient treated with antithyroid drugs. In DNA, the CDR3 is TGTGCCAGCGGCGGGGGTGAAGCTTTCTTT. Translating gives CASGGGEAFF.